This T cell receptor beta chain stems from a study of cytomegalovirus exposure and HLA in healthy donors listed by TCRdb under 2017. Looking at the study overall: An earlier analysis of roughly 630 of the donors reported more than 250 Gb of sequence data and more than 90 million unique TCR beta sequences from 190 million or so T cells. Rather than using new phenotypic data, the later analysis identified candidate immune exposures from TCR beta sequences and from how often those sequences occurred across donors. Across around 400 genotyped donors of the cohort, an average of roughly 200,000 unique TCR beta nucleotide sequences per donor were sequenced, and 15% to 20% of those sequences were non-productive. Approximately 330 gigabases of sequencing data and about 92 million unique TCR sequences made up an early release that covered some 640 HLA-typed donors. A later genetic analysis used genome-wide SNP genotypes for about 55% of the 666 donors, treating that subset as a discovery cohort. HLA typing included class I and class II loci at four-digit resolution. To predict cytomegalovirus infection status, the study combined high-throughput TCR immunosequencing, statistical association of individual TCRs with disease status, and machine learning. Donor age, sex, ethnicity and CMV serostatus were compiled alongside the repertoire data. The T cell repertoires of under 750 subjects were profiled by immunosequencing and related to cytomegalovirus serostatus. In addition to the first cohort of approximately 650 subjects, a separate validation cohort of around 110 different subjects was used. In a later analysis, previously published TCR beta repertoires from several hundred donors were re-analyzed and high-resolution HLA genotyping was added so that TCR occurrence patterns could be studied. The aim of the study was to test whether cataloging public T cell receptors could identify signatures of past pathogen exposure. To decide whether each TCR beta V gene segment behaved as functional or pseudogenic, an earlier analysis of fewer than 750 of the donors relied on high-throughput TCR beta sequencing. Every repertoire in the discovery cohort had been generated on one and the same sequencing platform. The number of typed donors differed by locus: about 629-630 for A, B, C, DRB1 and DQB1; 522 for DQA1; over 600 for DPA1; and about 470 for DPB1. Among the 398 genotyped donors, about 85% belonged to the genetic ancestry cluster associated with self-reported Caucasian donors. Four to six DR-DQ haplotypes were handled as single units for association and clustering, since linkage in the cohort was strong. The paper as a whole reports these results and caveats: The sequencing pipeline was judged likely to have produced a cluster of highly shared sequence variants as a technical artifact. In a later analysis, the rate of TCR association differed among HLA loci, with DRB1 alleles having the most associated TCRs and HLA-C alleles having the fewest. Cytomegalovirus status was reported to be diagnosed by the classifier with high specificity and sensitivity in both the original and validation cohorts. In an earlier analysis of some 550 of the donors, most TCR beta V segments were observed in productive rearrangements about 90% or about 30% of the time, broadly matching IMGT annotations. A later analysis reported that several top co-occurrence clusters appeared linked to parvovirus B19, influenza, CMV and Epstein-Barr virus. Correlated functional status among segregating V segments might reflect linkage disequilibrium, but an unknown experimental factor could not be ruled out. Only TCR beta chains were sequenced in this cohort, and the absence of alpha or paired-chain data limited detectable features. Across donors, most TCR sequences were observed very rarely, whereas some public TCRs were present in many individuals. Three of the identified cytomegalovirus-associated TCR beta chains were confirmed in vitro to be specific for cytomegalovirus antigens. In a later analysis, some 18,000 TCR beta sequences were associated with specific HLA alleles at a false discovery rate of 0.05. Because some donors lacked HLA typing at each locus, the association tests relied only on the typed subset. Sequencing depth was assumed to be roughly uniform across donors in the presence/absence analyses, though that assumption may not hold. Compared with equally common non-associated chains, HLA-associated TCR beta chains in a later analysis were more clonally expanded and had lower generation probabilities. In the study, some 160 TCR beta chains were listed as associated with cytomegalovirus. For the cohort, immune exposure information was limited to CMV serostatus. According to a later genetic analysis, donors in an Asian-associated ancestry cluster had fewer N-insertions in productive TCRs than the approximately 690-donor mean. Around 16 rarely observed V segments, including chromosome 9 orphons, were excluded from the earlier analysis of some 590 of the donors because counts were too low. The authors suggested that the approach could potentially be extended to other disease states and immunological phenotypes. In a later genetic analysis, a missense DCLRE1C variant was associated with V-gene and J-gene trimming of TCR beta chains, and the association was replicated in an independent cohort. A later analysis found that most CMV-associated TCR beta chains appeared HLA-restricted, with HLA associations seemingly driven largely by CMV exposure. A further reported finding was that TCR beta sequences accurately predicted the HLA-A and HLA-B alleles for most subjects in the first cohort. Strong co-occurrence of HLA alleles, especially DR and DQ, made assigning TCR associations to individual alleles difficult.

This clone occurred a few times. The antigen it recognizes is unknown. Per-nucleotide qualities are absent, and no much larger clonotype sits a single base away. The cohort comprised 710 or so healthy bone marrow donors. At the time of sampling, all cohort members were nominally healthy, though unrecorded immune exposures were likely present. The donor tested CMV seronegative and was one of the 352 seronegative cohort members. Every donor gave a peripheral blood sample, and the peripheral blood mononuclear cells from that sample were used for TCR beta sequencing. The Qiagen DNeasy Blood Extraction Kit was used to extract genomic DNA from the blood cell samples. The protocol used for the library was the immunoSEQ multiplex PCR assay. The multiplex PCR relied on a mix of 60 forward primers for TCR Vbeta segments and 13 reverse primers for TCR Jbeta segments. Amplification of the CDR3 region of rearranged TCR beta genes was performed with a multiplex PCR assay on genomic DNA. Amplified TCR beta libraries were sequenced as 87-base-pair reads on the Illumina HiSeq System. In the paper's pipeline: In a later analysis, roughly 80 million unique TCR beta chains were counted across the approximately 670 repertoires, and roughly 11 million of these chains were shared by at least two donors. A nearest-neighbor algorithm error-corrected the raw reads and collapsed the reads into unique sequences, merging closely related sequences to remove PCR and sequencing errors. Alignment of CDR3 sequences to IMGT reference sequences was used to assign V, D and J gene segments. For a sequence to be retained, at least a six-nucleotide match to both a V gene segment and a J gene segment was required. Rearrangements were called productive when the CDR3 lacked stop codons and stayed in frame with V and J; all others were non-productive. Following IMGT convention, CDR3 was defined as the stretch from the second conserved V-encoded cysteine to the conserved J-encoded phenylalanine. The earlier analysis of roughly 590 of the donors excluded sequences that lacked an unambiguous match to a single V gene segment. An earlier analysis of fewer than 750 of the donors classified V segments as functional when productive rearrangements were above 56.7% and as segregating when the standard deviation between donors was above 5%. A statistical classification framework was built for diagnosing cytomegalovirus status from the catalog of TCR beta chain sequences. In a later analysis, TCR nucleotide sequences were compared against IMGT/GENE-DB human TR gene sequences so that V and J genes could be assigned. Using the TCRdist pipeline, a later analysis assigned CDR3 sequences along with most-parsimonious VDJ recombination scenarios. A later analysis defined each TCR beta chain by its CDR3 amino acid sequence plus V-gene family, and excluded reads lacking a unique V-gene family. In a later analysis, 450 to 600 highly shared, low-generation-probability nucleotide sequences were removed to address suspected cross-contamination and a sequencing artifact. For each public chain, a later analysis derived a clonal expansion index from normalized ranks of inferred template counts within each repertoire. In a later analysis, generation probabilities were computed with a VDJ recombination model fitted to out-of-frame rearrangements, and the resulting probabilities were checked against IGoR. In a later analysis, TCR-TCR, TCR-HLA and TCR-CMV co-occurrence was scored with hypergeometric tests, and a repertoire-size bias correction was applied to TCR pairs. False discovery rates were estimated in a later analysis by permuting HLA or CMV assignments 20 times. In a later analysis, co-occurring TCRs were grouped using DBSCAN, and TCRdist sequence similarity was added for clustering within HLA-allele-positive subsets. Repertoires with fewer than 30,000 or more than 120,000 public chains, plus five repertoires with anomalous nucleotide sharing, were excluded from co-occurrence clustering. Drawn from immuneACCESS, this table holds only the in-frame rearrangements with V and J called that TCRdb kept. Clones are partly lost; checked studies trace under half to an unresolved V gene and leave the rest unexplained. Clone size and the V and J calls come from that table; the DNA yielded D and trimming. In all, the sample holds over 130,000 clones, and 65% to 90% of those were seen once. The biggest ten clones account for 1.2% of the sample.

Sequenced input: PBMCs. This receptor was obtained from a female donor in good health and CMV-seronegative.

The CDR3 region reads CASSVGNEQYF. Here is the DNA: TGTGCCAGCAGTGTCGGGAACGAGCAGTACTTC. The rearrangement joined TRBV6-5 to TRBJ2-7; the D gene is possibly TRBD2, with 5 bases matching. The CDR3 holds 11 amino acids from the cysteine to the phenylalanine. CDR3 DNA only is kept here, 33 bases in frame from base 1. The CDR1 and CDR2 encoded by the germline V gene are MNHEY and SVGAGI. V drops 5 bases and J drops 5 bases, leaving 7 bases in between.